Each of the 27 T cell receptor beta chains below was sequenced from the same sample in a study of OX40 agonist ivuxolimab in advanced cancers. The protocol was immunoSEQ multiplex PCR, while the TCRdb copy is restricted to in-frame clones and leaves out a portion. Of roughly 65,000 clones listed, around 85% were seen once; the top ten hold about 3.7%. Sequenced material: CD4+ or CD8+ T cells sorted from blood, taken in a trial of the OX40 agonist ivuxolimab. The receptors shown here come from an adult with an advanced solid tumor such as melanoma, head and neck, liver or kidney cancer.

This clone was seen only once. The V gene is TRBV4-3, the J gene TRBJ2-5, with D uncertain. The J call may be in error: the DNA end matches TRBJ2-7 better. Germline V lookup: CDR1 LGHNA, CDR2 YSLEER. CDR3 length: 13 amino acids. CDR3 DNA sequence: TGCGCCAGCAGCCCACACAAGGGTTACGAGCAGTACTTC. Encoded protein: CASSPHKGYEQYF.

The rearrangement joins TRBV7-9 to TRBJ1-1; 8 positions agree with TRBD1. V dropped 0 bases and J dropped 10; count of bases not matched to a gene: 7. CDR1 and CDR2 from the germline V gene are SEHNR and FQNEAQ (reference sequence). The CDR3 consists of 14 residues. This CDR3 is CASSLALAGQVAFF. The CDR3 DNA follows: TGTGCCAGCAGCTTAGCCCTCGCGGGACAGGTAGCTTTCTTT. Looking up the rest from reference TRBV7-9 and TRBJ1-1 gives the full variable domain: DTGVSQNPRHKITKRGQNVTFRCDPISEHNRLYWYRQTLGQGPEFLTYFQNEAQLEKSRLLSDRFSAERPKGSFSTLEIQRTEQGDSAMYLCASSLALAGQVAFFGQGTRLTVV.

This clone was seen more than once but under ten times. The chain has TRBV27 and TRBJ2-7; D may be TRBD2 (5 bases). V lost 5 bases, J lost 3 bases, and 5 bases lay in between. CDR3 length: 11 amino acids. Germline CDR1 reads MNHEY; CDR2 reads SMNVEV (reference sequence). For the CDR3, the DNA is TGTGCCAGCAGTCGGGGCTACGAGCAGTACTTC. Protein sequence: CASSRGYEQYF.

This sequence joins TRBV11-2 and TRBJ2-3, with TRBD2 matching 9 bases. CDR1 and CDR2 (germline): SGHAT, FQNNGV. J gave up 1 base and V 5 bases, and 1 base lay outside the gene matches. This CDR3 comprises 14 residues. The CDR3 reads CASSRTSGTDTQYF. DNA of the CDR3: TGTGCCAGCAGCCGGACTAGCGGCACAGATACGCAGTATTTT. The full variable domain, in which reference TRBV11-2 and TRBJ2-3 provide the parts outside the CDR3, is EAGVAQSPRYKIIEKRQSVAFWCNPISGHATLYWYQQILGQGPKLLIQFQNNGVVDDSQLPKDRFSAERLKGVDSTLKIQPAKLEDSAVYLCASSRTSGTDTQYFGPGTRLTVL.

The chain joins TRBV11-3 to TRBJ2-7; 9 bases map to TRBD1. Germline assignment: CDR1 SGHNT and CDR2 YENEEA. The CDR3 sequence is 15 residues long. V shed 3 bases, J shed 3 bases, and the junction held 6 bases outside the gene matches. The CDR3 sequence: CASSFTGGPLYEQYF. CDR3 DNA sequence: TGTGCCAGCAGCTTTACAGGGGGCCCCCTCTACGAGCAGTACTTC. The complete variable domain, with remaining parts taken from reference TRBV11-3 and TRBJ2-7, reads EAGVVQSPRYKIIEKKQPVAFWCNPISGHNTLYWYLQNLGQGPELLIRYENEEAVDDSQLPKDRFSAERLKGVDSTLKIQPAELGDSAVYLCASSFTGGPLYEQYFGPGTRLTVT.

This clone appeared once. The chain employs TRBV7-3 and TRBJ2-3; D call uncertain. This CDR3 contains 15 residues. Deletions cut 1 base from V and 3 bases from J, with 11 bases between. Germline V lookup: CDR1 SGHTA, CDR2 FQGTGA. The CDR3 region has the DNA TGTGCCAGCAGCTTAAAAAGCGCCGGGACAGATACGCAGTATTTT. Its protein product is CASSLKSAGTDTQYF.

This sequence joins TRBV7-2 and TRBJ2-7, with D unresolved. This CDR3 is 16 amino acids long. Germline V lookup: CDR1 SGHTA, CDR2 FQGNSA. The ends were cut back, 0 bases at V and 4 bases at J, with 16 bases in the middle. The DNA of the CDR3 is TGTGCCAGCAGCTTAGCGTCTGTCGGCATAAATTACGAGCAGTACTTC. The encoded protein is CASSLASVGINYEQYF.

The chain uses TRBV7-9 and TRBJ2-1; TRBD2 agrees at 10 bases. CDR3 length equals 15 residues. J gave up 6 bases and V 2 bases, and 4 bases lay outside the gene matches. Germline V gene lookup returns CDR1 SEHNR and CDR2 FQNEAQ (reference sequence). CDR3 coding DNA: TGTGCCAGCAGCTTATCTAGCGGGAGAACCAATGAGCAGTTCTTC. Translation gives CASSLSSGRTNEQFF.

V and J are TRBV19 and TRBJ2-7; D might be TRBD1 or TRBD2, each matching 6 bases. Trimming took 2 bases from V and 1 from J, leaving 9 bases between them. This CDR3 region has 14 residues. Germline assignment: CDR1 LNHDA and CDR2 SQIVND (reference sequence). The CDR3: CASSITGTSYEQYF. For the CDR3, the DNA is TGTGCCAGTAGTATAACAGGGACTTCCTACGAGCAGTACTTC.

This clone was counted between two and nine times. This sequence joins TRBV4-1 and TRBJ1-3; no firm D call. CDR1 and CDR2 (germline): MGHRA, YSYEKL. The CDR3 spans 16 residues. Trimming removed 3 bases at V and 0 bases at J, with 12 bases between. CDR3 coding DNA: TGCGCCAGCAGCCACCCTAGACTGATCTCTGGAAACACCATATATTTT. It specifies CASSHPRLISGNTIYF.

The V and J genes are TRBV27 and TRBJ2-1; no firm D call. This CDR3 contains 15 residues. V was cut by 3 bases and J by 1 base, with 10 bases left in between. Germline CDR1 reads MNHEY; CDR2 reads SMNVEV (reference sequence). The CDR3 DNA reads TGTGCCAGCAGTTTTACTCATGGGTCCTACAATGAGCAGTTCTTC. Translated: CASSFTHGSYNEQFF.

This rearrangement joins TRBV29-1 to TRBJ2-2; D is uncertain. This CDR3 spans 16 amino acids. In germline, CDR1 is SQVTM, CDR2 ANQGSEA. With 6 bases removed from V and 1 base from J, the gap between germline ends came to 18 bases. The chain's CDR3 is CSVKLGLSGNTGELFF. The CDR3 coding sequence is TGCAGCGTAAAGCTCGGGCTAAGTGGGAACACCGGGGAGCTGTTTTTT.

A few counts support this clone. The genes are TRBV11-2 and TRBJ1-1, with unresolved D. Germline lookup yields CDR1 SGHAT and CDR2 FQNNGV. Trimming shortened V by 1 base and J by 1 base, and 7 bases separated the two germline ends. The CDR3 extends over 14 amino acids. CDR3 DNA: TGTGCCAGCAGCTTAGCGGCAAGGAACACTGAAGCTTTCTTT. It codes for CASSLAARNTEAFF.

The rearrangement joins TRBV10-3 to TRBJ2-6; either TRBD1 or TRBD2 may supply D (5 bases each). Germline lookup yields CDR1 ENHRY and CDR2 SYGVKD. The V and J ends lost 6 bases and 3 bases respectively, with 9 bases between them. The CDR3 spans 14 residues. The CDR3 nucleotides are TGTGCCATCAGGGGGGATGGTGGGGCCAACGTCCTGACTTTC. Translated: CAIRGDGGANVLTF.

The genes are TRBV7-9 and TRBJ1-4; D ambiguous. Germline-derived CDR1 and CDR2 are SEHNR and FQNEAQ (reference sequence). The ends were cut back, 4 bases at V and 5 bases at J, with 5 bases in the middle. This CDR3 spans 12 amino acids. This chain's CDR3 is CASSSINEKLFF. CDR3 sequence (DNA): TGTGCCAGCAGCTCCATAAATGAAAAACTGTTTTTT. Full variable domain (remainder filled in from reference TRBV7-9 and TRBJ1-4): DTGVSQNPRHKITKRGQNVTFRCDPISEHNRLYWYRQTLGQGPEFLTYFQNEAQLEKSRLLSDRFSAERPKGSFSTLEIQRTEQGDSAMYLCASSSINEKLFFGSGTQLSVL.

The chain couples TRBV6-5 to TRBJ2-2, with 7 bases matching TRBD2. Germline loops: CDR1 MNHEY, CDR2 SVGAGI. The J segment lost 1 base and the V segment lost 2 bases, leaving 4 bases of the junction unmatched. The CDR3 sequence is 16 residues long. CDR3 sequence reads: CASSYTERENTGELFF. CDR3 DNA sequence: TGTGCCAGCAGTTACACAGAGCGGGAGAACACCGGGGAGCTGTTTTTT.

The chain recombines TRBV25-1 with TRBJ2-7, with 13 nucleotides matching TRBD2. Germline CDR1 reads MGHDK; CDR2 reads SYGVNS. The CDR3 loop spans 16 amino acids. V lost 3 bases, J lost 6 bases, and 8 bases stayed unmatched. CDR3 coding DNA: TGTGCCAGCAGTGACGGGACTAGCGGGATTCGGGGCGAGCAGTACTTC. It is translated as CASSDGTSGIRGEQYF.

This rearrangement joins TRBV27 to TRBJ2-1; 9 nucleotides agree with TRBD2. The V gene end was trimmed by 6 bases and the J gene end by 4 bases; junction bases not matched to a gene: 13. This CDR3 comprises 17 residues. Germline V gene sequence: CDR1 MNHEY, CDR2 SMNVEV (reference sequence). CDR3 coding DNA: TGTGCCAGCAGGGCCCTAGCGGGATTTAGGGTTTACAATGAGCAGTTCTTC. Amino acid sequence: CASRALAGFRVYNEQFF.

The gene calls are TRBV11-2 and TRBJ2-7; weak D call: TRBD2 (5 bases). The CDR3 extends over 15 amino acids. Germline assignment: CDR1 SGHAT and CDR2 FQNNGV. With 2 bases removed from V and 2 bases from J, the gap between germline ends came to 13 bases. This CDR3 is CASSLYGEPTYEQYF. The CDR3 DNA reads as TGTGCCAGCAGCTTATATGGGGAGCCCACCTACGAGCAGTACTTC.

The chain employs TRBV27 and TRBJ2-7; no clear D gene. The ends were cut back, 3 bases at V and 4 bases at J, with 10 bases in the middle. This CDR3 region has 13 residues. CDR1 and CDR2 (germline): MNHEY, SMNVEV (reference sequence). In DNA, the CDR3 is TGTGCCAGCAGTTTGTTTGTGGCTTACGAGCAGTACTTC. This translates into CASSLFVAYEQYF.

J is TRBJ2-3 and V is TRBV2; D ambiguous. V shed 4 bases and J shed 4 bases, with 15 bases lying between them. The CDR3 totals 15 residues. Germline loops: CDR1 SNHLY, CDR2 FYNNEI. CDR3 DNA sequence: TGTGCCAGCAGTGCCAGACCCGCCCCCCCAGATACGCAGTATTTT. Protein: CASSARPAPPDTQYF.

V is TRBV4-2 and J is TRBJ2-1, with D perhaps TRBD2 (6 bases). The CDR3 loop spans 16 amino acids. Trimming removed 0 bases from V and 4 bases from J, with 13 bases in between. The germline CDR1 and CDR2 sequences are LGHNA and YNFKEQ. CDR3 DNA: TGTGCCAGCAGCCAAGATAAGGAGCGGGTGTACAATGAGCAGTTCTTC. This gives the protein CASSQDKERVYNEQFF.

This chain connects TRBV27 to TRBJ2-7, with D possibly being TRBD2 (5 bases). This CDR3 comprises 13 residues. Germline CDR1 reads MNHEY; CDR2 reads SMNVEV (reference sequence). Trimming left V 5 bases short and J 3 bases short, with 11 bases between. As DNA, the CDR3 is TGTGCCAGCAGTCAATCCGGGGACTACGAGCAGTACTTC. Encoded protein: CASSQSGDYEQYF.

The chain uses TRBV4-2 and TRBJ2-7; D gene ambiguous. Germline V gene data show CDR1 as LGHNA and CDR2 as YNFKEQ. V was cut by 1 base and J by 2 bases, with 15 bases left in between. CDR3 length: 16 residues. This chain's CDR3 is CASSQVVGTNPYEQYF. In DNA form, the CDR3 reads TGTGCCAGCAGCCAAGTAGTCGGCACAAATCCCTACGAGCAGTACTTC.

CDR3 sequence: CASNEGTDNEQYF. The CDR3 DNA reads as TGTGCCAGCAATGAGGGGACAGATAACGAGCAGTACTTC. V usage is TRBV2 and J usage is TRBJ2-5; TRBD1 agrees at 7 bases. The DNA end lines up better with TRBJ2-7; the J call may be wrong. Germline loops: CDR1 SNHLY, CDR2 FYNNEI. The CDR3 loop spans 13 amino acids.

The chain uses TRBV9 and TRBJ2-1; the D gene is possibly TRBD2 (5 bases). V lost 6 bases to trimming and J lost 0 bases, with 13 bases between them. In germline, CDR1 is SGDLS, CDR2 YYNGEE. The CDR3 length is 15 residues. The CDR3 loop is CASTHEGASYNEQFF. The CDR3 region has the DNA TGTGCCAGCACCCATGAGGGAGCCTCCTACAATGAGCAGTTCTTC.

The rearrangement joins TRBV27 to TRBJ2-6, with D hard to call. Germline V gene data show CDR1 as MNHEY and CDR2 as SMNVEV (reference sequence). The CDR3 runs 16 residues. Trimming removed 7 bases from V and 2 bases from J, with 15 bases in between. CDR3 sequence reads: CASTHFFGAGANVLTF. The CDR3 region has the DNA TGTGCCAGCACCCACTTTTTTGGCGCTGGGGCCAACGTCCTGACTTTC.